The 10 T cell receptor beta chains presented below share a single source sample, sequenced in a study of CD8 T cells in Susac syndrome. When the RNA was reverse transcribed, random hexamers were used with an input of about 0.45 to 1 ug. Via MiXCR, TCRdb re-called the immunoSEQ multiplex PCR reads, giving one row per CDR3 protein. The data contain around 150,000 distinct CDR3 sequences, nearly 95% of them seen just once; the ten biggest clones take up roughly 0.27%. The sequenced sample consisted of CD8+ T cells from PBMCs. These receptors originate from a human donor in good health.

The chain links TRBV24-1 to TRBJ2-1; 9 bases match TRBD2. The germline V gene has CDR1 KGHDR and CDR2 SFDVKD. The junction had 7 bases not matched to a gene; V was cut back by 3 bases and J by 5 bases. The CDR3 consists of 16 residues. The CDR3 loop reads CATSDPGTSFHNEQFF. DNA of the CDR3: TGTGCCACCAGTGATCCCGGGACTAGCTTTCACAATGAGCAGTTCTTC.

V gene TRBV15 combines with J gene TRBJ2-1, with a tentative D call TRBD1 (6 bases). The length of the CDR3 is 17 residues. Between the trimmed V and J ends, which lost 1 base and 2 bases, there was a span of 15 bases. Germline V gene sequence: CDR1 LNHNV, CDR2 YYDKDF (reference sequence). Here the CDR3 DNA reads TGTGCCACCAGCAGAGTACAGGGCGGTGGCCCCTACAATGAGCAGTTCTTC. Its protein product is CATSRVQGGGPYNEQFF.

V gene TRBV5-1 combines with J gene TRBJ1-2; D is possibly TRBD1 (6 bases). Deletions cut 1 base from V and 3 bases from J, with 13 bases between. The CDR3 has 15 amino acids. Germline CDR1 SGHRS, CDR2 YFSETQ. This chain's CDR3 is CASSLRVQGDYGYTF. CDR3 in DNA: TGCGCCAGCAGCTTGCGAGTACAGGGAGACTATGGCTACACCTTC.

The genes are TRBV27 and TRBJ2-7; maybe TRBD1 (6 bases). V was pared by 6 bases and J by 1 base, with 13 bases between. The CDR3 spans 14 residues. The germline V gene encodes CDR1 MNHEY and CDR2 SMNVEV (reference sequence). The CDR3 loop reads CASRNSGASYEQYF. The CDR3 coding sequence is TGTGCCAGCAGAAACTCAGGGGCTTCCTACGAGCAGTACTTC.

The V call is TRBV5-6, the J call TRBJ1-1, with no clear D. Trimming cost V 2 bases and J 1 base, with 3 bases left between them. The CDR3 is 12 residues long. Germline CDR1 is SGHDT and CDR2 is YYEEEE. The CDR3 is CASSFKNTEAFF. The CDR3 nucleotides read TGTGCCAGCAGCTTCAAGAACACTGAAGCTTTCTTT.

This rearrangement joins TRBV20-1 to TRBJ2-7, with D uncertain. The V and J ends lost 0 bases and 3 bases respectively, with 18 bases between them. Germline V gene data show CDR1 as DFQATT and CDR2 as SNEGSKA (reference sequence). CDR3 length equals 16 residues. CDR3: CSARDTWTLDLYEQYF. In DNA, the CDR3 is TGCAGTGCTAGAGACACCTGGACGCTGGATCTCTACGAGCAGTACTTC.

The rearrangement joins TRBV28 to TRBJ1-5; no firm D call. Germline CDR1 is MDHEN and CDR2 is SYDVKM. The CDR3 runs to 14 residues. V shed 2 bases and J shed 0 bases, with 5 bases lying between them. Here the CDR3 reads CASSLQDSNQPQHF. CDR3 DNA: TGTGCCAGCAGTTTACAGGATAGCAATCAGCCCCAGCATTTT.

The chain joins TRBV28 to TRBJ2-1, with D tentatively TRBD2 (6 bases). Germline loops: CDR1 MDHEN, CDR2 SYDVKM. Trimming cost V 3 bases and J 8 bases, with 17 bases left between them. The CDR3 is 15 amino acids. CDR3 region: CASSLRSGGFDEQFF. The CDR3 coding sequence is TGTGCCAGCAGTTTGCGATCCGGGGGTTTCGATGAGCAGTTCTTC.

The genes are TRBV7-9 and TRBJ2-4, with TRBD2 matching 8 bases. The CDR3 has 14 amino acids. Germline V gene lookup returns CDR1 SEHNR and CDR2 FQNEAQ (reference sequence). The junction had 11 bases not matched to a gene; V was cut back by 8 bases and J by 8 bases. Here the CDR3 reads CASVGGGTVDIQYF. Here the CDR3 DNA reads TGTGCCAGCGTAGGCGGGGGGACGGTGGACATTCAGTACTTC.

J is TRBJ2-3 and V is TRBV29-1; D unclear. Trimming took off 1 base at V and 4 bases at J, with 3 bases between the two ends. This CDR3 is built from 11 residues. Germline values: CDR1 SQVTM, CDR2 ANQGSEA. The CDR3 spells CSVEVSDTQYF. In DNA, the CDR3 is TGCAGCGTTGAAGTTTCAGATACGCAGTATTTT.